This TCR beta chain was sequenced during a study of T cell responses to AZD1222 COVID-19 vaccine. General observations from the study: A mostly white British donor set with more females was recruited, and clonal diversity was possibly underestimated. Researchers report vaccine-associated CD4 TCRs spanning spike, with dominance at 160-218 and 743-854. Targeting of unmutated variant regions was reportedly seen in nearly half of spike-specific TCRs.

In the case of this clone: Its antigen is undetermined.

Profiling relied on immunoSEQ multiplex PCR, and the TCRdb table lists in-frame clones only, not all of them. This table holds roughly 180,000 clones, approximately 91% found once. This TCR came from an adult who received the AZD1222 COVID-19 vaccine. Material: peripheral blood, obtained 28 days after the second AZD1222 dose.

CDR3 loop: CASSQVGTGVLNSPLHF. The DNA of the CDR3 is TGTGCCAGCAGCCAAGTGGGGACAGGGGTATTGAATTCACCCCTCCACTTT. The V gene is TRBV4-2, the J gene TRBJ1-6, with TRBD1 matching over 10 bases. Germline V gives CDR1 LGHNA, CDR2 YNFKEQ. V was pared by 1 base and J by 7 bases, with 7 bases of the junction left unmatched. The length of the CDR3 is 17 residues.